This entry is about one TCR beta chain. Antigen: not known. The data are from a study of cytomegalovirus exposure and HLA in healthy donors. Overall study: Findings of an earlier analysis included 110 million or so unique TCR beta sequences from some 200 million T cells.

60 Vbeta and 13 Jbeta primers were used in PCR. Data came from immunoSEQ multiplex PCR; TCRdb stores just in-frame clones and leaves some out. The table lists approximately 69,000 clones, over 50% of them singletons. V lost 0 bases to trimming and J lost 7 bases, with 16 bases between them. The germline V gene encodes CDR1 MGHRA and CDR2 YSYEKL. The CDR3 length is 16 residues. Findings of the study overall: Differences between HLA loci emerged in a later analysis of TCR association rates, with DRB1 most and HLA-C fewest.

The chain links TRBV4-1 to TRBJ1-5, with D perhaps matching TRBD1 (5 bases). The receptor was isolated from a middle-aged man in good health and CMV-seropositive. Sequenced material: PBMCs. DNA of the CDR3: TGCGCCAGCAGCCAAGACCTGGGCAGGGTGGGGCAGCCCCAGCATTTT. It encodes CASSQDLGRVGQPQHF.